These 14 T cell receptor beta chains came from one sample sequenced in a study of cytomegalovirus exposure and HLA in healthy donors. PCR amplification relied on 60 Vbeta primers (plus 13 Jbeta primers). The data were produced by immunoSEQ multiplex PCR, yet TCRdb's version contains in-frame clones alone and is incomplete. The table includes around 200,000 clones, roughly 79% detected once. The sequenced sample consisted of PBMCs. The receptors here all came from a man aged 25 to 40 in good health and CMV-seronegative.

The rearrangement uses TRBV28 and TRBJ1-2, with D possibly matching TRBD1 (5 bases). This CDR3 region has 13 residues. V was shortened by 2 bases and J by 4 bases, with 8 bases between the two germline ends. Germline CDR1 and CDR2: MDHEN and SYDVKM. The CDR3 here is CASSLTGPYGYTF. In DNA, the CDR3 is TGTGCCAGCAGTTTAACAGGCCCCTATGGCTACACCTTC.

The J gene is TRBJ2-1, the V gene TRBV7-9, with a possible D match to TRBD1 (6 bases). From germline, CDR1 is SEHNR and CDR2 FQNEAQ (reference sequence). The CDR3 runs to 12 residues. The V gene lost 4 bases and the J gene lost 15 bases, with 16 bases spanning the gap. CDR3 protein: CASSSGQNDPFF. CDR3 sequence (DNA): TGTGCCAGCAGCTCTGGACAGAACGATCCGTTCTTC.

V and J are TRBV7-9 and TRBJ2-5, with D possibly TRBD2 on 6 matching bases. This CDR3 is 14 amino acids long. Trimming left V 1 base short and J 7 bases short, with 13 bases between. The germline V gene encodes CDR1 SEHNR and CDR2 FQNEAQ (reference sequence). The CDR3 loop reads CASSLDWSGGTQYF. The CDR3 bases are TGTGCCAGCAGCTTAGATTGGTCCGGGGGGACCCAGTACTTC. The variable domain in full, with the rest retrieved from reference TRBV7-9 and TRBJ2-5, is DTGVSQNPRHKITKRGQNVTFRCDPISEHNRLYWYRQTLGQGPEFLTYFQNEAQLEKSRLLSDRFSAERPKGSFSTLEIQRTEQGDSAMYLCASSLDWSGGTQYFGPGTRLLVL.

The chain joins TRBV7-9 to TRBJ1-4, with unresolved D. CDR3 size: 18 residues. Trimming pared 1 base from V and 5 bases from J, leaving 20 bases between. Germline loops: CDR1 SEHNR, CDR2 FQNEAQ (reference sequence). The CDR3 DNA reads as TGTGCCAGCAGCTTAGGATCGGTGGAGGGAGGGAGGAATGAAAAACTGTTTTTT. Translating it yields CASSLGSVEGGRNEKLFF.

In nucleotides, the CDR3 is TGTGCCAGTAGTACAGATCGGGAGAGTGAAGCTTTCTTT. Translation: CASSTDRESEAFF. V usage is TRBV19 and J usage is TRBJ1-1, with D unresolved. CDR3 length equals 13 residues. The V and J ends lost 4 bases and 7 bases respectively, with 13 bases between them. Germline assignment: CDR1 LNHDA and CDR2 SQIVND (reference sequence).

The gene calls are TRBV5-1 and TRBJ1-4, with D possibly being TRBD1 (5 bases). Germline CDR1 is SGHRS and CDR2 is YFSETQ. The V gene lost 0 bases and the J gene lost 7 bases, with 13 bases spanning the gap. CDR3 length equals 15 residues. The CDR3 DNA is TGCGCCAGCAGCTTGGCGCAGGGATGGGGTGAAAAACTGTTTTTT. Its protein product is CASSLAQGWGEKLFF. Full variable domain (remainder filled in from reference TRBV5-1 and TRBJ1-4): KAGVTQTPRYLIKTRGQQVTLSCSPISGHRSVSWYQQTPGQGLQFLFEYFSETQRNKGNFPGRFSGRQFSNSRSEMNVSTLELGDSALYLCASSLAQGWGEKLFFGSGTQLSVL.

The CDR3 region is CASSSRTGGNEQFF. As DNA, the CDR3 is TGTGCCAGCAGCTCGCGGACAGGGGGCAATGAGCAGTTCTTC. This chain joins TRBV11-2 and TRBJ2-1, with TRBD1 matching 10 bases. The CDR3 extends over 14 amino acids. CDR1 SGHAT and CDR2 FQNNGV come from the germline V gene. J was trimmed by 6 bases and V by 4 bases; bases with no gene match: 3.

This clone has a handful of counts. The chain carries TRBV14 and TRBJ1-2, with TRBD1 identical over 7 bases. The length of the CDR3 is 16 residues. Germline CDR1 is SGHDN and CDR2 is FVKESK. After removal of 3 bases from V and 3 bases from J, the junction contained 10 bases not matched to a gene. The CDR3 sequence: CASSHIPKTGYYGYTF. CDR3 coding DNA: TGTGCCAGCAGCCATATTCCGAAGACAGGGTACTATGGCTACACCTTC. The full variable domain, in which reference TRBV14 and TRBJ1-2 provide the parts outside the CDR3, is EAGVTQFPSHSVIEKGQTVTLRCDPISGHDNLYWYRRVMGKEIKFLLHFVKESKQDESGMPNNRFLAERTGGTYSTLKVQPAELEDSGVYFCASSHIPKTGYYGYTFGSGTRLTVV.

This clone has more than one count but fewer than ten. This chain uses TRBV29-1 with TRBJ2-4; 14 bases match TRBD2. From germline, CDR1 is SQVTM and CDR2 ANQGSEA. This CDR3 spans 17 amino acids. J was trimmed by 8 bases and V by 5 bases; bases with no gene match: 14. CDR3 in DNA: TGCAGCGTTTCCGGGACAGGGACTAGCGGGAGAACGGACATTCAGTACTTC. It encodes CSVSGTGTSGRTDIQYF. The whole variable domain, remainder taken from reference TRBV29-1 and TRBJ2-4, is SAVISQKPSRDICQRGTSLTIQCQVDSQVTMMFWYRQQPGQSLTLIATANQGSEATYESGFVIDKFPISRPNLTFSTLTVSNMSPEDSSIYLCSVSGTGTSGRTDIQYFGAGTRLSVL.

The chain has TRBV5-5 and TRBJ1-1, with D uncertain. The length of the CDR3 is 12 residues. CDR1 and CDR2 (germline): SGHKS, YYEKEE (reference sequence). V shed 1 base and J shed 6 bases, with 7 bases lying between them. The CDR3 reads CASSLSWPEAFF. In DNA form, the CDR3 reads TGTGCCAGCAGCTTGAGTTGGCCTGAAGCTTTCTTT.

The rearrangement links TRBV28 to TRBJ2-7; TRBD1 is a possible D gene (6 bases). V shed 3 bases and J shed 5 bases, with 17 bases lying between them. The germline V gene has CDR1 MDHEN and CDR2 SYDVKM. The CDR3 contains 15 residues. Here the CDR3 reads CASSFGQGSTHEQYF. The CDR3 DNA reads as TGTGCCAGCAGTTTCGGGCAGGGGTCCACCCACGAGCAGTACTTC.

The rearrangement uses TRBV6-5 and TRBJ2-7; 7 bases line up with TRBD2. The CDR3 runs 13 residues. Germline-derived CDR1 and CDR2 are MNHEY and SVGAGI. CDR3 DNA: TGTGTTCGCTCGGCGGGAGTAACCCCGCAGCAGTACTTC. Translated, it gives CVRSAGVTPQQYF.

This clone came up a few times. The J gene is TRBJ2-3, the V gene TRBV6-4, with 7 bases matching TRBD2. Per germline, CDR1 MRHNA and CDR2 SNTAGT. The CDR3 has 14 residues. Trimming cost V 2 bases and J 4 bases; bases outside gene matches: 3. The CDR3 sequence is CASSDGGGADTQYF. The CDR3 coding sequence is TGTGCCAGCAGTGACGGGGGAGGGGCAGATACGCAGTATTTT.

The gene calls are TRBV19 and TRBJ2-7; TRBD2 might be the D (5 bases). The CDR3 sequence is 13 residues long. The V gene lost 3 bases and the J gene lost 3 bases, with 9 bases spanning the gap. Germline V lookup: CDR1 LNHDA, CDR2 SQIVND (reference sequence). The CDR3 DNA follows: TGTGCCAGTAGTATTATGAGCGGCTACGAGCAGTACTTC. It codes for CASSIMSGYEQYF. The entire variable domain, with the rest obtained from reference TRBV19 and TRBJ2-7, is as follows: DGGITQSPKYLFRKEGQNVTLSCEQNLNHDAMYWYRQDPGQGLRLIYYSQIVNDFQKGDIAEGYSVSREKKESFPLTVTSAQKNPTAFYLCASSIMSGYEQYFGPGTRLTVT.